The rows below give T cell receptor beta chains drawn from one sample of a study of regulatory T cells in long-lasting Graves disease. TCRdb recomputed calls from the multiplex PCR reads with MiXCR, one row per CDR3 protein. The sample contains 420,000 or so distinct CDR3 sequences, around 22% of which appear only once. This sample comprised peripheral blood mononuclear cells (PBMCs), obtained when the disease was refractory, from a patient treated with antithyroid drugs. These receptors were obtained from a female donor with Graves disease. CDR3s include the opening cysteine and the closing phenylalanine or tryptophan. D genes are given only for firm matches. Clone size appears in some rows only: once, few, many, or a class for an expanded clone.

clone size: NA
V gene: TRBV19
J gene: TRBJ1-1
D gene: NA
CDR3 DNA: TGTGCCAGTAGTATAGCAGCGGGGCATAGCACTGAAGCTTTCTTT
CDR3 protein: CASSIAAGHSTEAFF

clone size: NA
V gene: TRBV28
J gene: TRBJ2-7
D gene: NA
CDR3 DNA: TGTGCCAGCGGGGCAGGGATCCTCTCCTACGAGCAGTACTTC
CDR3 protein: CASGAGILSYEQYF

clone size: many
V gene: TRBV28
J gene: TRBJ1-2
D gene: TRBD1
CDR3 DNA: TGTGCCAGCAGTTTATCGGGTCCCACAGGGGGGGATATATATGGCTACACCTTC
CDR3 protein: CASSLSGPTGGDIYGYTF

clone size: few
V gene: TRBV15
J gene: TRBJ2-5
D gene: NA
CDR3 DNA: TGTGCCACCAGCAGAGATCATGACCAAGAGACCCAGTACTTC
CDR3 protein: CATSRDHDQETQYF

clone size: NA
V gene: TRBV20-1
J gene: TRBJ1-6
D gene: NA
CDR3 DNA: TGCAGTGCTAGAGTAGTGGGAGGTTCACCCCTCCACTTT
CDR3 protein: CSARVVGGSPLHF

clone size: NA
V gene: TRBV5-5
J gene: TRBJ2-2
D gene: TRBD1
CDR3 DNA: TGTGCCAGCAGCCCCCAACCGGGACAGGGGGTCGGGGAGCTGTTTTTT
CDR3 protein: CASSPQPGQGVGELFF

clone size: few
V gene: TRBV12-3/TRBV12-4
J gene: TRBJ2-7
D gene: NA
CDR3 DNA: TGTGCCAGCAGTTTCGGGGTCGAGCAGTACTTC
CDR3 protein: CASSFGVEQYF

clone size: many
V gene: TRBV12-3/TRBV12-4
J gene: TRBJ1-2
D gene: NA
CDR3 DNA: TGTGCCAGCAGTTCCCCGGCAGGTCTCTATGGCTACACCTTC
CDR3 protein: CASSSPAGLYGYTF

clone size: NA
V gene: TRBV11-1
J gene: TRBJ1-1
D gene: TRBD1
CDR3 DNA: TGTGCCAGCAGCCCAATTATCCGGACAGGGAGGGCCACTGAAGCTTTCTTT
CDR3 protein: CASSPIIRTGRATEAFF

clone size: few
V gene: TRBV5-1
J gene: TRBJ2-7
D gene: NA
CDR3 DNA: TGCGCCAGCAGCTTGGTAGGCGACTACTACGAGCAGTACTTC
CDR3 protein: CASSLVGDYYEQYF

clone size: NA
V gene: TRBV4-1
J gene: TRBJ1-4
D gene: NA
CDR3 DNA: TGCGCCAGCAGCCAGATCGGGGGGACAACTAATGAAAAACTGTTTTTT
CDR3 protein: CASSQIGGTTNEKLFF

clone size: few
V gene: TRBV15
J gene: TRBJ1-4
D gene: NA
CDR3 DNA: TGTGCCACCAGCAGAGATTCTAATGAAAAACTGTTTTTT
CDR3 protein: CATSRDSNEKLFF

clone size: NA
V gene: TRBV7-2
J gene: TRBJ2-7
D gene: NA
CDR3 DNA: TGTGCCAGCAGCTTTCGTATCCGGGAGACCAGCTCCTACGAGCAGTACTTC
CDR3 protein: CASSFRIRETSSYEQYF

clone size: NA
V gene: TRBV19
J gene: TRBJ2-5
D gene: NA
CDR3 DNA: TGTGCCAGTACCAAGGGTACCGCACAAGAGACCCAGTACTTC
CDR3 protein: CASTKGTAQETQYF

clone size: NA
V gene: TRBV30
J gene: TRBJ1-4
D gene: NA
CDR3 DNA: TGTGCCTGGAGTGTACGGACTAGAACTAATGAAAAACTGTTTTTT
CDR3 protein: CAWSVRTRTNEKLFF

clone size: NA
V gene: TRBV28
J gene: TRBJ2-2
D gene: TRBD2
CDR3 DNA: TGTGCCAGCAGTTTCGACGGCGGGAGGCGAACCGGGGAGCTGTTTTTT
CDR3 protein: CASSFDGGRRTGELFF

clone size: many
V gene: TRBV29-1
J gene: TRBJ1-1
D gene: NA
CDR3 DNA: TGCAGCGTTGGTGGACAGCCGAACACTGAAGCTTTCTTT
CDR3 protein: CSVGGQPNTEAFF

clone size: many
V gene: TRBV20-1
J gene: TRBJ2-5
D gene: TRBD2
CDR3 DNA: TGCAGTGCGGGGACTAGCGGGGGAGAGACCCAGTACTTC
CDR3 protein: CSAGTSGGETQYF

clone size: NA
V gene: TRBV5-5
J gene: TRBJ1-3
D gene: TRBD1
CDR3 DNA: TGTGCCAGCAGCCGCGCAGGGGGCCCTGGAAACACCATATATTTT
CDR3 protein: CASSRAGGPGNTIYF

clone size: NA
V gene: TRBV19
J gene: TRBJ1-2
D gene: TRBD1
CDR3 DNA: TGTGCAGTTAGAAGTGCCGGGACAGGGGGCGTTGGCCACACCTTC
CDR3 protein: CAVRSAGTGGVGHTF

clone size: many
V gene: TRBV6-1
J gene: TRBJ1-6
D gene: TRBD1
CDR3 DNA: TGTGCCAGCAGCATAAAGGGGGCGGTTTCACCCCTCCACTTT
CDR3 protein: CASSIKGAVSPLHF

clone size: many
V gene: TRBV15
J gene: TRBJ2-7
D gene: NA
CDR3 DNA: TGTGCCACCAGCAGAGATTTATACTTTCACGAGCAGTACTTC
CDR3 protein: CATSRDLYFHEQYF

clone size: many
V gene: TRBV12-5
J gene: TRBJ2-7
D gene: NA
CDR3 DNA: TGTGCTAGTGGTTTGGTATGGTTTGGGAAAGGGTACGAGCAGTACTTC
CDR3 protein: CASGLVWFGKGYEQYF

clone size: NA
V gene: TRBV11-1
J gene: TRBJ2-2
D gene: NA
CDR3 DNA: TGTGCCAGCAGCCTCCTTTGGGGACGCGCCGGGGAGCTGTTTTTT
CDR3 protein: CASSLLWGRAGELFF

clone size: many
V gene: TRBV6-2/TRBV6-3
J gene: TRBJ2-2
D gene: TRBD1
CDR3 DNA: TGTGCCAGCAGCTTCGACAGGGGGAACACCGGGGAGCTGTTTTTT
CDR3 protein: CASSFDRGNTGELFF

clone size: NA
V gene: TRBV30
J gene: TRBJ1-4
D gene: NA
CDR3 DNA: TGTGCCTGGACGAGGTTTGGCGGCAGTGAAAAACTGTTTTTT
CDR3 protein: CAWTRFGGSEKLFF

clone size: few
V gene: TRBV5-1
J gene: TRBJ2-7
D gene: TRBD2
CDR3 DNA: TGCGCCAACAGCTTGGCCGGCGGGAGTCGCTACTACGAGCAGTACTTC
CDR3 protein: CANSLAGGSRYYEQYF

clone size: many
V gene: TRBV2
J gene: TRBJ2-7
D gene: NA
CDR3 DNA: TGTGCCAGCAGTTTTGGCACCCTCTCCTACGAGCAGTACTTC
CDR3 protein: CASSFGTLSYEQYF

clone size: NA
V gene: TRBV7-9
J gene: TRBJ1-3
D gene: NA
CDR3 DNA: TGTGCCAGCAGCCCTCGAGGCTCTGATGGAAACACCATATATTTT
CDR3 protein: CASSPRGSDGNTIYF

clone size: many
V gene: TRBV19
J gene: TRBJ2-7
D gene: TRBD2
CDR3 DNA: TGTGCCAGTAGTCCGAGCGGGACCTCCTACGAGCAGTACTTC
CDR3 protein: CASSPSGTSYEQYF

clone size: NA
V gene: TRBV30
J gene: TRBJ1-1
D gene: TRBD1
CDR3 DNA: TGTGCCTGGAACGGACAGGGGGCGAAAACTGAAGCTTTCTTT
CDR3 protein: CAWNGQGAKTEAFF

clone size: NA
V gene: TRBV19
J gene: TRBJ1-5
D gene: NA
CDR3 DNA: TGTGCCAGTAGTATCGGCAGTGTGAATGGCAATCAGCCCCAGCATTTT
CDR3 protein: CASSIGSVNGNQPQHF

clone size: many
V gene: TRBV7-9
J gene: TRBJ1-2
D gene: NA
CDR3 DNA: TGTGCCAGCAGCTTAGCGGGGAACAGGGATGGCTACACCTTC
CDR3 protein: CASSLAGNRDGYTF

clone size: many
V gene: TRBV2
J gene: TRBJ1-1
D gene: NA
CDR3 DNA: TGTGCCAGCAGTGAGTGGGGAGGACAGACTGAAGCTTTCTTT
CDR3 protein: CASSEWGGQTEAFF

clone size: few
V gene: TRBV25-1
J gene: TRBJ1-2
D gene: TRBD1
CDR3 DNA: TGTGCCAGCAGTGAAAAGGACAGGGTGAAGGGCTACACCTTC
CDR3 protein: CASSEKDRVKGYTF

clone size: few
V gene: TRBV5-4
J gene: TRBJ2-7
D gene: TRBD1
CDR3 DNA: TGTGCCAGCAGCTTACTCGGGACAGGGTGGTTCTTC
CDR3 protein: CASSLLGTGWFF

clone size: NA
V gene: TRBV9
J gene: TRBJ1-1
D gene: NA
CDR3 DNA: TGTGCCAGCAGCGTAGAGGGGGTCACTGAAGCTTTCTTT
CDR3 protein: CASSVEGVTEAFF

clone size: once
V gene: TRBV7-9
J gene: TRBJ2-1
D gene: TRBD2
CDR3 DNA: TGTGCCAGCGTTTCGGGGGTGCGGGAGTTAAATGAGCAGTTCTTC
CDR3 protein: CASVSGVRELNEQFF

clone size: few
V gene: TRBV6-2/TRBV6-3
J gene: TRBJ2-2
D gene: NA
CDR3 DNA: TGTGCCAGCAGGGGAGGTGTGGACACCGGGGAGCTGTTTTTT
CDR3 protein: CASRGGVDTGELFF

clone size: NA
V gene: TRBV27
J gene: TRBJ1-6
D gene: NA
CDR3 DNA: TGTGCCAGCAGGGCGCTGGGAGGTGCAGGGCTTCCCCTCCACTTT
CDR3 protein: CASRALGGAGLPLHF

clone size: many
V gene: TRBV7-9
J gene: TRBJ1-1
D gene: NA
CDR3 DNA: TGTGCCAGCAGTGCCACAGGGACGACTGAAGCTTTCTTT
CDR3 protein: CASSATGTTEAFF

clone size: NA
V gene: TRBV6-1
J gene: TRBJ2-7
D gene: TRBD2
CDR3 DNA: TGTGCCAGCAGAACCACCACCACTAGCGGGAGTCTCTACGAGCAGTACTTC
CDR3 protein: CASRTTTTSGSLYEQYF

clone size: many
V gene: TRBV28
J gene: TRBJ2-7
D gene: TRBD1
CDR3 DNA: TGTGCCAGCAGTTCCAAATGGACAGGGCCAGCCTACGAGCAGTACTTC
CDR3 protein: CASSSKWTGPAYEQYF

clone size: many
V gene: TRBV28
J gene: TRBJ2-5
D gene: TRBD2
CDR3 DNA: TGTGCCAGCACCTCCCCGGGGGGGGTGTCGGAGACCCAGTACTTC
CDR3 protein: CASTSPGGVSETQYF

clone size: few
V gene: TRBV19
J gene: TRBJ1-5
D gene: NA
CDR3 DNA: TGTGCCAGTAGTATATCTGCGAAGTATCAGCCCCAGCATTTT
CDR3 protein: CASSISAKYQPQHF

clone size: NA
V gene: TRBV20-1
J gene: TRBJ2-3
D gene: NA
CDR3 DNA: TGCAGTGCTCCGACATCCTGGAGCGGACGAGATACGCAGTATTTT
CDR3 protein: CSAPTSWSGRDTQYF

clone size: many
V gene: TRBV11-2
J gene: TRBJ2-5
D gene: NA
CDR3 DNA: TGTGCCAGCAGCCGTCTTTTAGGTCGGGAGACCCAGTACTTC
CDR3 protein: CASSRLLGRETQYF

clone size: NA
V gene: TRBV29-1
J gene: TRBJ1-2
D gene: NA
CDR3 DNA: TGCAGCGTTGTCTCTTTTAACTATGGCTACACCTTC
CDR3 protein: CSVVSFNYGYTF

clone size: NA
V gene: TRBV5-1
J gene: TRBJ2-5
D gene: TRBD2
CDR3 DNA: TGCGCCAGCAGCCCTAGCGGGAGCCAAGAGACCCAGTACTTC
CDR3 protein: CASSPSGSQETQYF